The T cell receptor (beta chain) described here comes from a study of OX40 agonist ivuxolimab in advanced cancers. Study overall: A mean age of 60 years, range about 20 to 85, was recorded, and approximately 85% were male. Earlier treatment with anti-PD-1, anti-PD-L1 or anti-CTLA-4 was permitted, and 35% to 40% had received some. Whole-study results and caveats: Both blood CD4+ and CD8+ T cells showed clonal growth by week 6 at 0.1 to 3.0 mg/kg.

Note on this clone: Its matching antigen is unknown.

Sequencing used immunoSEQ multiplex PCR; TCRdb keeps in-frame clones, though not all of them. Here the sample spans 58,000 or so clones, over 80% being singletons. This clonotype was sampled from an adult with an advanced solid tumor such as melanoma, head and neck, liver or kidney cancer. The sample in question was CD4+ or CD8+ T cells sorted from blood, obtained in a trial of the OX40 agonist ivuxolimab.

The CDR3 sequence: CASGVTSGRFETQYF. CDR3 bases: TGCGCCAGCGGGGTCACTAGCGGGAGATTCGAGACCCAGTACTTC. The V call is TRBV5-1, the J call TRBJ2-5, with 11 bases identical to TRBD2. Germline assignment: CDR1 SGHRS and CDR2 YFSETQ. The CDR3 length is 15 residues. Germline trimming cut 7 bases from V and 5 bases from J; bases unmatched to any gene: 10.